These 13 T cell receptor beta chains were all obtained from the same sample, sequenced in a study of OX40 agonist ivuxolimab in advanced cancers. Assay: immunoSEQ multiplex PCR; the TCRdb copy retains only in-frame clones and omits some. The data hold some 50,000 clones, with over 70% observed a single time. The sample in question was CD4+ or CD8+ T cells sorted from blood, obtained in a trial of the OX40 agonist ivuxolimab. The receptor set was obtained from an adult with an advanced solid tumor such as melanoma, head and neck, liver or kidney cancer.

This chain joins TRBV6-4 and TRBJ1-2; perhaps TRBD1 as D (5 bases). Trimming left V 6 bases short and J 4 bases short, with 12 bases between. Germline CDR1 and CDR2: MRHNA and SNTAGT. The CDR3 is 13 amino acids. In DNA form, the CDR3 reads TGTGCCAGCAGGACAGCGGAAATCTATGGCTACACCTTC. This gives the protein CASRTAEIYGYTF.

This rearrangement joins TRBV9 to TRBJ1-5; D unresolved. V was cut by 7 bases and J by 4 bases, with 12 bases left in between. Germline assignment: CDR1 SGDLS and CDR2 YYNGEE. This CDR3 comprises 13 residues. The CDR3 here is CASSSRENQPQHF. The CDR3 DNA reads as TGTGCCAGCTCCTCGAGAGAAAATCAGCCCCAGCATTTT.

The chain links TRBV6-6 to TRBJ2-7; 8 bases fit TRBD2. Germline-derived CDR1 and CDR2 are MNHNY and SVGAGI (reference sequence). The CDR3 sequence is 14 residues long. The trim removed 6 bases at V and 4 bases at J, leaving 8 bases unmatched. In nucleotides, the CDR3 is TGTGCCAGCAGGTCCCCGGGGGGGCGGTACGAGCAGTACTTC. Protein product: CASRSPGGRYEQYF.

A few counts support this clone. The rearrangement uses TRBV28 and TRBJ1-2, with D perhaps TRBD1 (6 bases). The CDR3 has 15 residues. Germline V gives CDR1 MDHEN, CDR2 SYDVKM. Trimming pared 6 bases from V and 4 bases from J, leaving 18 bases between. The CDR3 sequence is CASRAPGGRVYGYTF. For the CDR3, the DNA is TGTGCCAGCAGAGCCCCCGGGGGGCGAGTCTATGGCTACACCTTC.

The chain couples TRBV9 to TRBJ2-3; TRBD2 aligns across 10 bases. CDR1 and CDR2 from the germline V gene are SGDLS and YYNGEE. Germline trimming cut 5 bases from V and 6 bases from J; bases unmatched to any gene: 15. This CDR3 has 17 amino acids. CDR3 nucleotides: TGTGCCAGCAGTCCGAGGGTAGGGCTAGCGGGAGCGGATACGCAGTATTTT. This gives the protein CASSPRVGLAGADTQYF.

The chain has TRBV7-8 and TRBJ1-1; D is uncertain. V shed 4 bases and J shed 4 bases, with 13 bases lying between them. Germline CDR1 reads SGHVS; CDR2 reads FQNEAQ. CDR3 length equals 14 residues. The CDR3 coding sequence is TGTGCCAGCAGCTCCCGAGGGTTTGGCACTGAAGCTTTCTTT. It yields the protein CASSSRGFGTEAFF.

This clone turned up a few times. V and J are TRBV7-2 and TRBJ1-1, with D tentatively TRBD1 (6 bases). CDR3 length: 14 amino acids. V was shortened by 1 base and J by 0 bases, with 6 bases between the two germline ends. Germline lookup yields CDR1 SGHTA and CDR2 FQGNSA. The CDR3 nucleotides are TGTGCCAGCAGCTTAGGACAGGTGAACACTGAAGCTTTCTTT. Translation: CASSLGQVNTEAFF.

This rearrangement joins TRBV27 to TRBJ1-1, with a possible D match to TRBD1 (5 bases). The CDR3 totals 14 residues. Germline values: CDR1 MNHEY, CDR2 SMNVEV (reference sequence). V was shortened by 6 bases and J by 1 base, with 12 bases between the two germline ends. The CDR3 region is CASRSLQGNTEAFF. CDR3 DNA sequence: TGTGCCAGCAGATCTCTTCAGGGGAACACTGAAGCTTTCTTT.

The CDR3 spells CSVDSLSTDTQYF. The DNA for the CDR3 is TGCAGCGTTGACTCGCTTAGCACAGATACGCAGTATTTT. The J gene is TRBJ2-3, the V gene TRBV29-1, with D unclear. This CDR3 has 13 residues. V lost 3 bases to trimming and J lost 0 bases, with 7 bases between them. Germline V gene data show CDR1 as SQVTM and CDR2 as ANQGSEA.

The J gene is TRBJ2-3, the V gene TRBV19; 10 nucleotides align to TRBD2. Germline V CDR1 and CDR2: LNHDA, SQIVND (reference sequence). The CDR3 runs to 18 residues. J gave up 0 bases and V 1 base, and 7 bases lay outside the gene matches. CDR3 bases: TGTGCCAGTAGTATAGCTAGCGGGAGCTTGGGGAGCACAGATACGCAGTATTTT. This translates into CASSIASGSLGSTDTQYF.

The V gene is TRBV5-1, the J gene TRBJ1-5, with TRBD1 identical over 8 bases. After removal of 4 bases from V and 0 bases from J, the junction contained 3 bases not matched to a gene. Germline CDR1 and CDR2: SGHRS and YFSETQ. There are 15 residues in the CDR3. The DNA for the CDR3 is TGCGCCAGCAGCCAGACAGGGGATAGCAATCAGCCCCAGCATTTT. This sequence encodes CASSQTGDSNQPQHF. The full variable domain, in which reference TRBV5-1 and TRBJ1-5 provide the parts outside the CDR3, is KAGVTQTPRYLIKTRGQQVTLSCSPISGHRSVSWYQQTPGQGLQFLFEYFSETQRNKGNFPGRFSGRQFSNSRSEMNVSTLELGDSALYLCASSQTGDSNQPQHFGDGTRLSIL.

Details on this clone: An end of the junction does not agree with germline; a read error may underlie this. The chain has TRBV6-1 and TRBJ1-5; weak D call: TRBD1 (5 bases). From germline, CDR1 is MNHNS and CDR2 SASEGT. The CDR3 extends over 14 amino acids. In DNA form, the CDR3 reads TGTGCCAGCAGTGAAGCAAGGGGCAACCAGCCCCAGCATTTT. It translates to CASSEARGNQPQHF.

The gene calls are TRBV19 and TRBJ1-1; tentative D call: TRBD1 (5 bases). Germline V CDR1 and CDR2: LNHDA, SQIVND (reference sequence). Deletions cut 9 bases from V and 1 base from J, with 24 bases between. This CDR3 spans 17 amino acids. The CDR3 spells CASIPGPHEFWNTEAFF. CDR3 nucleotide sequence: TGTGCCAGCATACCGGGACCTCATGAATTTTGGAACACTGAAGCTTTCTTT.